This is a list of T cell receptor beta chains from one sample in a study of T cell responses to AZD1222 COVID-19 vaccine. Using immunoSEQ multiplex PCR, the repertoire was profiled, and TCRdb retains in-frame clones only, with some absent. The repertoire holds some 130,000 clones, with 70% to 90% as singletons. Specimen: peripheral blood, collected on day 0 of AZD1222 vaccination. The receptor source for this set is an adult in good health. The CDR3 runs from the conserved cysteine through the conserved F or W. Each record gives: CDR3 DNA, CDR3 protein, clone size, V gene, D gene, CDR3 length, J gene. D genes are given only for firm matches. The size entry is marked missing in some rows and otherwise reads once, few, many or a size class.

TGTGCCAGCAGCCTACAAGTGAGCTATGGCTACACCTTC CASSLQVSYGYTF . TRBV11-2 . 13 TRBJ1-2
TGTGCCAGCAGCTTAGGAGGGGAGGTCCAGCCCCAGCATTTT CASSLGGEVQPQHF . TRBV5-5 . 14 TRBJ1-5
TGTGCCAGCAGTTCCGGGACAGCCTCCTACAATGAGCAGTTCTTC CASSSGTASYNEQFF once TRBV6-2/TRBV6-3 TRBD1 15 TRBJ2-1
TGTGCCAGCAGCTTCCGGGATTTACAAGCTTTCTTT CASSFRDLQAFF . TRBV5-6 . 12 TRBJ1-1
TGCAGTGCTAGTTTGGGCAGGCGCAATCAGCCCCAGCATTTT CSASLGRRNQPQHF . TRBV20-1 . 14 TRBJ1-5
TGTGCCAGCAGCAGCCATGGACAGGGGGGACAGCCCCAGCATTTT CASSSHGQGGQPQHF . TRBV6-5 TRBD1 15 TRBJ1-5
TGTGCCAGTAGCCCAACTGGGGATCAGCCCCAGCATTTT CASSPTGDQPQHF . TRBV19 . 13 TRBJ1-5
TGTGCCATCAGGGGGACTAGCGGGGTTTACAATGAGCAGTTCTTC CAIRGTSGVYNEQFF . TRBV10-3 TRBD2 15 TRBJ2-1
TGTGCCAGCAGCTTATCGGGCGGGAAAGATACGCAGTATTTT CASSLSGGKDTQYF . TRBV7-3 . 14 TRBJ2-3
TGTGCCAGCAGCGTAAAGGGCAATGAGCAGTTCTTC CASSVKGNEQFF . TRBV9 . 12 TRBJ2-1
TGCAGCGTTGAAGATTGGTCGGGGATTGGAAATGAGCAGTTCTTC CSVEDWSGIGNEQFF . TRBV29-1 . 15 TRBJ2-1
TGTGCCTGGAGTGGACAGTCTATCAATCAGCCCCAGCATTTT CAWSGQSINQPQHF few TRBV30 . 14 TRBJ1-5
TGCAGCGTTGAAGGAGGGTGGATATGGGACTATGGCTACACCTTC CSVEGGWIWDYGYTF . TRBV29-1 . 15 TRBJ1-2
TGCAGCGTTGAAAGGGAGGGTTGGGGCTACACCTTC CSVEREGWGYTF . TRBV29-1 . 12 TRBJ1-2
TGTGCCAACCTAGGTAGGGGATTGTATGGCTACACCTTC CANLGRGLYGYTF . TRBV21-1 . 13 TRBJ1-2
TGTGCCAGCAGTGACTGGGGGATTGGGCAGCCCCAGCATTTT CASSDWGIGQPQHF . TRBV2 . 14 TRBJ1-5
TGTGCCAGCAGCTTTTCGGACAGGGAGCAGTTCTTC CASSFSDREQFF . TRBV7-2 TRBD1 12 TRBJ2-1
TGTGCCAGCAGCTGGGACAGGGCAGGGACCTCAGATACGCAGTATTTT CASSWDRAGTSDTQYF . TRBV7-6 TRBD1 16 TRBJ2-3
TGTGCCAGCAGCACCACGTCGGGGAGAGGGGAGACCCAGTACTTC CASSTTSGRGETQYF few TRBV11-3 . 15 TRBJ2-5
TGTGCCAGCAGTGATCAGGGCACAGATACGCAGTATTTT CASSDQGTDTQYF . TRBV6-4 . 13 TRBJ2-3
TGTGCCAGCGGCTTAAGGGACAGGGCCTCGGCGGCCCAGTACTTC CASGLRDRASAAQYF few TRBV6-5 TRBD1 15 TRBJ2-5
TGTGCCAGCAGTGCCGGCGGTGGCCCGAACACTGAAGCTTTCTTT CASSAGGGPNTEAFF . TRBV7-2 . 15 TRBJ1-1
TGTGCCAGCAGCGCCTGGGACCCAGAGTCCTATGGCTACACCTTC CASSAWDPESYGYTF . TRBV6-5 . 15 TRBJ1-2
TGTGCCAGCAGCACCCTCACAGATACGCAGTATTTT CASSTLTDTQYF . TRBV9 . 12 TRBJ2-3
TGTGCCAGCTCACCACGGGGCGACTACTATGGCTACACCTTC CASSPRGDYYGYTF once TRBV18 . 14 TRBJ1-2
TGTGCCAGCAGCTTAGCGGAGGCAAGCGGCTACGAGCAGTACTTC CASSLAEASGYEQYF . TRBV7-6 . 15 TRBJ2-7
TGTGCCAGCACTTTGCCTTCCCGGCCAGCTTTCTTT CASTLPSRPAFF . TRBV28 . 12 TRBJ1-1
TGTGCCAGCAGCCCCCCAATTTTACGCGGGAACACCGGGGAGCTGTTTTTT CASSPPILRGNTGELFF . TRBV7-3 . 17 TRBJ2-2
TGCGCCAGCAGCCCGGGACAGGGGCGGGAAAAACTGTTTTTT CASSPGQGREKLFF . TRBV5-1 TRBD1 14 TRBJ1-4
TGTGCTAGTGGTTTGGTATTAGGGGGACAGGGGGCGATCACTGAAGCTTTCTTT CASGLVLGGQGAITEAFF . TRBV12-5 TRBD1 18 TRBJ1-1
TGTGCCAGCAGCCCCGCCCGGGGATATGGCTACACCTTC CASSPARGYGYTF . TRBV7-3 . 13 TRBJ1-2
TGCGCCAGCAGCCCCCTAGCGGGTGTCACCGGGGAGCTGTTTTTT CASSPLAGVTGELFF . TRBV4-3 TRBD2 15 TRBJ2-2